This TCR beta chain was recovered during a study of blood T cell repertoires in COVID-19. Generated by immunoSEQ multiplex PCR, the TCRdb table keeps only in-frame clones and is missing some. The sample lists a few hundred thousand clones; approximately 92% were seen once. This CDR3 region has 16 residues. Germline-derived CDR1 and CDR2 are MGHDK and SYGVNS. V was pared by 6 bases and J by 1 base, with 17 bases between. The receptor was isolated from a woman in her 30s who had recovered from COVID-19. The V call is TRBV25-1, the J call TRBJ2-3, with a weak D call TRBD2 (6 bases). Input material: PBMCs or T cells enriched from blood (not recorded which). CDR3 residues: CASRASLTGGTDTQYF. The DNA of the CDR3 is TGTGCCAGCAGAGCATCCCTTACGGGGGGCACAGATACGCAGTATTTT. The whole variable domain, remainder taken from reference TRBV25-1 and TRBJ2-3, is EADIYQTPRYLVIGTGKKITLECSQTMGHDKMYWYQQDPGMELHLIHYSYGVNSTEKGDLSSESTVSRIRTEHFPLTLESARPSHTSQYLCASRASLTGGTDTQYFGPGTRLTVL.